This T cell receptor (beta chain) was found in a study of T cells in localized non-small cell lung cancer. Clones were sequenced by immunoSEQ multiplex PCR, and TCRdb holds only the in-frame ones, with some missing. The sample consists of 45,000 to 60,000 clones, approximately 82% of them appearing once. This CDR3 spans 16 amino acids. V shed 0 bases and J shed 4 bases, with 12 bases lying between them. From germline, CDR1 is MNHEY and CDR2 SVGAGI. This sequence was found in a female donor of 60 years or more with stage II squamous cell lung carcinoma. The genes are TRBV6-5 and TRBJ2-2, with D perhaps being TRBD1 or TRBD2 (5 bases each). Specimen: peripheral blood, collected before any cancer treatment. The CDR3 loop reads CASSYSTQRGTGELFF. The CDR3 region has the DNA TGTGCCAGCAGTTACTCGACACAGAGGGGCACCGGGGAGCTGTTTTTT.